This T cell receptor (beta chain) came from a study of human CD8 memory T cell subsets. The CDR3 contains 14 residues. Per the germline V gene, CDR1 is DFQATT and CDR2 is SNEGSKA (reference sequence). The PBMC originated from buffy coats obtained from healthy donors. Total CD8+ T cells came from negative magnetic enrichment. Sequencing libraries of TCR beta were made by UMI-labeled 5' RACE. TCRdb reprocessed the 5' RACE reads, keeping one entry per CDR3 protein, no DNA. The sample table sets out approximately 12,000 distinct CDR3 sequences. Sample: CD8+ T cells from PBMCs. The chain couples TRBV20-1 to TRBJ2-7; there is no DNA to check the TCRdb D call of TRBD2. The receptor was isolated from a human donor in good health. The CDR3 loop is CSARDEGGSYEQYF.